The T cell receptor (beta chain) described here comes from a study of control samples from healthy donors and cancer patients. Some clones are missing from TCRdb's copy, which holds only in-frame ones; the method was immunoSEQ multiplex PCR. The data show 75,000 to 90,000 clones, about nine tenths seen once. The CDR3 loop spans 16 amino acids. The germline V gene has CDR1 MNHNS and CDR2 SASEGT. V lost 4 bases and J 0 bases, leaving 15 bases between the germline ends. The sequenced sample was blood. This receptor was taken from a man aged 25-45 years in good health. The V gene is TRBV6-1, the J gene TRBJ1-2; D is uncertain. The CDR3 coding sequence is TGTGCCAGCAGTGCCCGATCCGTTGGAGCTAACTATGGCTACACCTTC. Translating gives CASSARSVGANYGYTF.